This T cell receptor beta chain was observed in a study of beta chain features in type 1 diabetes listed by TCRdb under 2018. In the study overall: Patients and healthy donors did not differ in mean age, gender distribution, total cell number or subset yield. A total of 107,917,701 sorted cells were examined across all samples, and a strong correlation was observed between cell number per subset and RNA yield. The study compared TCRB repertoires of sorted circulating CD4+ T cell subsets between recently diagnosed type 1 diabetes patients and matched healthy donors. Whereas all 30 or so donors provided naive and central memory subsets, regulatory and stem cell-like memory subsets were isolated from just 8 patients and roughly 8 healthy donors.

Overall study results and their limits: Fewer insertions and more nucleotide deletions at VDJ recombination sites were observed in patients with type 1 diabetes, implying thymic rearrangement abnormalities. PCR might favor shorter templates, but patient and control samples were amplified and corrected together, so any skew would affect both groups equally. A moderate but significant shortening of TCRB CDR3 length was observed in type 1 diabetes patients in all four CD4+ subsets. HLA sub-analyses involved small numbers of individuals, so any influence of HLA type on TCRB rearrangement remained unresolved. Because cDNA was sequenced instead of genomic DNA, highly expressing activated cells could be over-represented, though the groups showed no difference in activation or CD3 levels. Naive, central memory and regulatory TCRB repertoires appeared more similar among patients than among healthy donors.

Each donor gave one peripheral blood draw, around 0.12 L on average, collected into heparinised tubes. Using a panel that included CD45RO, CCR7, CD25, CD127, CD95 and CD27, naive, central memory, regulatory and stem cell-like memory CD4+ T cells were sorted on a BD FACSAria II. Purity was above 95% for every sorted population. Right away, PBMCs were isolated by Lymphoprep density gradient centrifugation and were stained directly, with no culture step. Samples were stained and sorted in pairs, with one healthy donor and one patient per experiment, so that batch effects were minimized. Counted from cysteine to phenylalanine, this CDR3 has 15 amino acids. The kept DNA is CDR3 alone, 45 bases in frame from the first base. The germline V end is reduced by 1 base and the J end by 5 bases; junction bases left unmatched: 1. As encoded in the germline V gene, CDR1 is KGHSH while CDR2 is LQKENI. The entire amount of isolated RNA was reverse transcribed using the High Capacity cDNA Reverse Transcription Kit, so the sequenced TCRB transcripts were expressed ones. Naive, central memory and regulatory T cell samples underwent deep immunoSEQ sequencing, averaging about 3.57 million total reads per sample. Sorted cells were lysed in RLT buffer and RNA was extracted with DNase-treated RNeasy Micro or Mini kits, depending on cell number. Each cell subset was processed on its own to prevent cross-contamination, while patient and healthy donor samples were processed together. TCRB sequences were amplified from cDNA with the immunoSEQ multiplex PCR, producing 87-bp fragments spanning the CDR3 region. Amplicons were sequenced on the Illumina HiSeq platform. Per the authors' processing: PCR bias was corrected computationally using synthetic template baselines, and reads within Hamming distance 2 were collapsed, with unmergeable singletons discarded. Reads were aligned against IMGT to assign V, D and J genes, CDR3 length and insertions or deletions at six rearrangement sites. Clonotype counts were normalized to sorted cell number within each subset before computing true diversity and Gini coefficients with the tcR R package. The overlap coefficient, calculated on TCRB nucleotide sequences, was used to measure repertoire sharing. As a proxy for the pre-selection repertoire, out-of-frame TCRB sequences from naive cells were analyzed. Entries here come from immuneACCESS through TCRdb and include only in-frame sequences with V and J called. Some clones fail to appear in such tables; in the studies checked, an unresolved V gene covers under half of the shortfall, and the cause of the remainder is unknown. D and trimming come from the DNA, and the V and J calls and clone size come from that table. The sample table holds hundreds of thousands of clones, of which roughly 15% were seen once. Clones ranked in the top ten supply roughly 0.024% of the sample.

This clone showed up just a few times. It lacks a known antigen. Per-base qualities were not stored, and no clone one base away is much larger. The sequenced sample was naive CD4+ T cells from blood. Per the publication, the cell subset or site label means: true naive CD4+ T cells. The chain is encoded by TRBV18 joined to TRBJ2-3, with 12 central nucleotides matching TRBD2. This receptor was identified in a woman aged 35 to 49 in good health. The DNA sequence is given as TGTGCCAGCTCACCACAGGGACTAGCGGGAGATACGCAGTATTTT. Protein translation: CASSPQGLAGDTQYF. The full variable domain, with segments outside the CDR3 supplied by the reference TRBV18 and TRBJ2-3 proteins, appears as NAGVMQNPRHLVRRRGQEARLRCSPMKGHSHVYWYRQLPEEGLKFMVYLQKENIIDESGMPKERFSAEFPKEGPSILRIQQVVRGDSAAYFCASSPQGLAGDTQYFGPGTRLTVL.